Described below is a single TCR beta chain sequence and its context. Its cognate antigen is unknown. At one of its ends the junction is not consistent with the germline gene, which may arise from a read error. This sample stems from a study of blood T cells in healthy people across ages. Study findings and constraints: The study could not conclusively compare naive and antigen-experienced cells, given its unsorted PBMCs.

The authors ran a second PCR of 7 to 11 cycles using a sample-barcoded 5' primer and a J-beta primer mix. Each cDNA molecule was tagged by a template-switch adaptor with 12 random nucleotides. TCRdb fed the 5' RACE reads into MiXCR, producing one record per CDR3 protein. The sample lists around 800,000 distinct CDR3 sequences, roughly 50% occurring once. Isolation yielded PBMCs, at least 7 million per sample, in every case. The CDR3 is made up of 12 amino acids. The chain has TRBV12-3 or TRBV12-4 and TRBJ1-1; no clear D. The sequenced sample consisted of blood. The sequence was obtained from a man older than 75 in good health. The CDR3 region is CASSPAIPETFF. CDR3 nucleotides: TGTGCCAGCAGCCCCGCCATCCCTGAAACTTTCTTT.